Following are 26 T cell receptor beta chains from one sample sequenced in a study of T-cell reconstitution after alpha-beta-depleted transplantation in children. Using unique molecular identifiers, the investigators prepared the TCRbeta library. A single record per CDR3 protein comes from TCRdb applying MiXCR to the PCR reads. The sample carries about 980,000 distinct CDR3 sequences, about 26% recorded once. The sequenced sample was PBMCs, mostly from graft donor cells, obtained 360 days after TCRalphabeta/CD19-depleted stem cell transplant. Receptor source: a boy less than two years old who had a stem cell transplant for SCID, so the T cells may come from the graft donor.

This clonotype was detected only a few times. This rearrangement joins TRBV29-1 to TRBJ2-7; 8 bases are shared with TRBD1. The V and J ends lost 7 bases and 3 bases, in that order; junction bases with no gene match: 8. The CDR3 spans 13 residues. CDR1 is SQVTM, CDR2 ANQGSEA, per germline. The DNA of the CDR3 is TGCAGCGCAATTGGGACAGGTAGCTACGAGCAGTACTTC. Translating gives CSAIGTGSYEQYF.

This clonotype was counted between two and nine times. The chain is built from TRBV5-1 and TRBJ2-3, with D possibly TRBD1 on 5 matching bases. V was trimmed by 4 bases and J by 4 bases, leaving 19 bases between them. The CDR3 is made up of 16 amino acids. Per germline, CDR1 SGHRS and CDR2 YFSETQ. The CDR3 DNA reads as TGCGCCAGCAGCCCCCAGACAGCCCGATTTCCAGATACGCAGTATTTT. It encodes CASSPQTARFPDTQYF.

V is TRBV27 and J is TRBJ2-1; 8 positions match TRBD1. V shed 10 bases, J shed 9 bases, and the junction held 14 bases outside the gene matches. The CDR3 has 14 amino acids. Germline lookup yields CDR1 MNHEY and CDR2 SMNVEV (reference sequence). Written as DNA, the CDR3 is TGTGCCACGGGCGGCCAGGGGGCCGCTTCTGAGCAGTTCTTC. It encodes CATGGQGAASEQFF.

This chain connects TRBV15 to TRBJ1-2; D call uncertain. The CDR3 is 16 residues long. With 0 bases removed from V and 4 bases from J, the gap between germline ends came to 15 bases. Germline CDR1 LNHNV, CDR2 YYDKDF (reference sequence). In nucleotides, the CDR3 is TGTGCCACCAGCAGAGATCGGGAAGGAGAGGCCTATGGCTACACCTTC. Translating it yields CATSRDREGEAYGYTF.

This clonotype appeared a few times. This sequence joins TRBV27 and TRBJ2-5; the D gene is possibly TRBD1 (7 bases). The CDR3 contains 13 residues. Germline V gene sequence: CDR1 MNHEY, CDR2 SMNVEV (reference sequence). Trimming removed 6 bases at V and 5 bases at J, with 13 bases between. The CDR3 DNA reads as TGTGCCAGCAGGGAGACAGGGAGGGAGACCCAGTACTTC. This gives the protein CASRETGRETQYF.

This chain joins TRBV7-9 and TRBJ1-1; TRBD1 agrees at 9 bases. This CDR3 region has 17 residues. The V gene's germline CDR1 is SEHNR and CDR2 FQNEAQ (reference sequence). After removal of 1 base from V and 4 bases from J, the junction contained 10 bases not matched to a gene. The chain's CDR3 is CASSLGGWDRVFTEAFF. CDR3 in DNA: TGTGCCAGCAGCTTAGGCGGGTGGGACAGGGTTTTCACTGAAGCTTTCTTT.

The chain carries TRBV7-8 and TRBJ2-5; D unclear. CDR3 length: 14 amino acids. The V end was cut by 5 bases, the J end by 2 bases, with 12 bases between. Germline-derived CDR1 and CDR2 are SGHVS and FQNEAQ. CDR3 sequence: CASSPVGWQETQYF. The CDR3 DNA follows: TGTGCCAGCAGCCCAGTAGGGTGGCAAGAGACCCAGTACTTC.

This clonotype was seen at least ten times. V usage is TRBV6-5 and J usage is TRBJ2-2; no firm D call. The V and J ends lost 0 bases and 3 bases respectively, with 8 bases between them. The CDR3 covers 15 residues. Germline loops: CDR1 MNHEY, CDR2 SVGAGI. DNA for the CDR3: TGTGCCAGCAGTTACTCACGGGCTGACACCGGGGAGCTGTTTTTT. As protein: CASSYSRADTGELFF.

The V gene is TRBV5-1, the J gene TRBJ2-3; 14 nucleotides agree with TRBD2. CDR3 length: 20 residues. CDR1 SGHRS and CDR2 YFSETQ come from the germline V gene. V gave up 0 bases and J gave up 2 bases; unmatched junction bases: 11. CDR3 region: CASSLASGLAGGPPTDTQYF. CDR3 DNA sequence: TGCGCCAGCAGCTTGGCCAGCGGACTAGCGGGGGGTCCTCCCACAGATACGCAGTATTTT.

This clonotype has only a few counts. V is TRBV7-8 and J is TRBJ2-7; D is possibly TRBD2 (6 bases). CDR1 and CDR2 (germline): SGHVS, FQNEAQ. V lost 5 bases to trimming and J lost 7 bases, with 21 bases between them. CDR3 length: 15 amino acids. The DNA for the CDR3 is TGTGCCAGCAGCCCCAGAAGGTTGGAGGGGCTGGAGCAGTACTTC. Translating gives CASSPRRLEGLEQYF.

The chain has TRBV18 and TRBJ2-1; the D is unclear. The V end lost 2 bases, the J end lost 0 bases, and 8 bases lay between the germline ends. This CDR3 spans 15 amino acids. Germline CDR1 is KGHSH and CDR2 is LQKENI. CDR3: CASSPYPPSYNEQFF. CDR3 DNA sequence: TGTGCCAGCTCACCATATCCCCCCTCCTACAATGAGCAGTTCTTC.

V gene TRBV4-1 combines with J gene TRBJ2-4; D call uncertain. Trimming left V 5 bases short and J 7 bases short, with 6 bases between. This CDR3 spans 11 amino acids. Germline V lookup: CDR1 MGHRA, CDR2 YSYEKL. CDR3 in DNA: TGCGCCAGCAGCTCCTCCAACATTCAGTACTTC. This gives the protein CASSSSNIQYF.

CDR3 residues: CASSYSGGGSDTGELFF. In DNA, the CDR3 is TGTGCCAGCAGTTACTCGGGGGGAGGAAGTGACACCGGGGAGCTGTTTTTT. This chain joins TRBV6-5 and TRBJ2-2; TRBD2 might be the D (6 bases). Germline CDR1 MNHEY, CDR2 SVGAGI. There are 17 residues in the CDR3. Trimming pared 0 bases from V and 3 bases from J, leaving 14 bases between.

This clonotype has ten or more counts. The chain uses TRBV12-3 or TRBV12-4 and TRBJ2-7; no clear D gene. This CDR3 region has 11 residues. The V and J ends lost 5 bases and 3 bases respectively, with 5 bases between them. This CDR3 reads CASSNFYEQYF. CDR3 sequence (DNA): TGTGCCAGCAGTAACTTCTACGAGCAGTACTTC.

This clonotype turned up a few times. V and J are TRBV2 and TRBJ2-3; 13 bases are a match to TRBD2. Per germline, CDR1 SNHLY and CDR2 FYNNEI. CDR3 size: 16 residues. V lost 8 bases and J lost 1; bases outside the gene matches: 6. Here the CDR3 reads CASVPGTSGGTDTQYF. In DNA form, the CDR3 reads TGTGCCAGCGTGCCCGGGACTAGCGGGGGCACAGATACGCAGTATTTT. Combining the CDR3 with reference TRBV2 and TRBJ2-3 gives the whole variable domain EPEVTQTPSHQVTQMGQEVILRCVPISNHLYFYWYRQILGQKVEFLVSFYNNEISEKSEIFDDQFSVERPDGSNFTLKIRSTKLEDSAMYFCASVPGTSGGTDTQYFGPGTRLTVL.

The chain links TRBV12-3 or TRBV12-4 to TRBJ2-7, with D maybe TRBD2 (5 bases). The V end was cut by 9 bases, the J end by 7 bases, with 10 bases between. The CDR3 runs 10 residues. The DNA of the CDR3 is TGTGCCAGTGGACTGGCTGAGCAGTACTTC. Its translation: CASGLAEQYF.

The rearrangement uses TRBV13 and TRBJ2-7, with D perhaps being TRBD1 or TRBD2 (5 bases each). Germline CDR1 PRHDT, CDR2 FYEKMQ (reference sequence). The CDR3 is made up of 16 amino acids. Deletions cut 5 bases from V and 0 bases from J, with 17 bases between. The CDR3 reads CASSPDRGTASYEQYF. The CDR3 bases are TGTGCCAGCAGCCCCGATAGAGGGACGGCCTCCTACGAGCAGTACTTC.

The V call is TRBV29-1, the J call TRBJ2-7, with 13 bases matching TRBD2. J was trimmed by 2 bases and V by 7 bases; bases with no gene match: 5. In germline, CDR1 is SQVTM, CDR2 ANQGSEA. This CDR3 comprises 14 residues. CDR3 DNA: TGCAGCGCCGGACTAGCGGGGGTACCCTACGAGCAGTACTTC. Residues: CSAGLAGVPYEQYF.

The rearrangement joins TRBV28 to TRBJ2-3; D not certain. V was pared by 6 bases and J by 3 bases, with 10 bases between. Germline V gene lookup returns CDR1 MDHEN and CDR2 SYDVKM. The CDR3 is made up of 13 amino acids. CDR3 nucleotide sequence: TGTGCCAGCAGAGGGATGGGGACAGATACGCAGTATTTT. Encoded protein: CASRGMGTDTQYF.

J is TRBJ2-1 and V is TRBV5-6; D perhaps matches TRBD2 (7 bases). Germline loops: CDR1 SGHDT, CDR2 YYEEEE. The V and J ends lost 3 bases and 4 bases respectively, with 14 bases between them. The CDR3 is made up of 15 amino acids. The CDR3 coding sequence is TGTGCCAGCAGCTACCGCGGGGGCGGGTACAATGAGCAGTTCTTC. Its protein product is CASSYRGGGYNEQFF.

V usage is TRBV12-3 or TRBV12-4 and J usage is TRBJ2-1, with 13 bases matching TRBD2. V lost 1 base, J lost 8 bases, and 5 bases stayed unmatched. This CDR3 comprises 16 residues. CDR3 loop: CASSLGGLAGYDEQFF. CDR3 sequence (DNA): TGTGCCAGCAGTTTAGGGGGACTAGCGGGGTACGATGAGCAGTTCTTC.

This rearrangement joins TRBV30 to TRBJ2-2; D not resolved. The CDR3 is made up of 14 amino acids. Germline values: CDR1 GTSNPN, CDR2 SVGIG (reference sequence). Deletions cut 3 bases from V and 6 bases from J, with 14 bases between. This chain's CDR3 is CAWSPGERSGELFF. CDR3 coding DNA: TGTGCCTGGAGCCCTGGGGAACGGTCCGGGGAGCTGTTTTTT.

J is TRBJ2-5 and V is TRBV20-1; D is unresolved. Looked up from germline, CDR1 is DFQATT and CDR2 is SNEGSKA (reference sequence). CDR3 length equals 12 residues. CDR3 sequence reads: CSALLVQETQYF. The CDR3 DNA sequence: TGCAGCGCACTTTTAGTCCAAGAGACCCAGTACTTC.

The chain has TRBV5-1 and TRBJ2-1, with D perhaps matching TRBD2 (5 bases). The CDR3 covers 14 residues. Germline lookup yields CDR1 SGHRS and CDR2 YFSETQ. The V end was cut by 4 bases, the J end by 8 bases, with 16 bases between. The CDR3 DNA is TGCGCCAGCAGCCCCCAAGGCGGGTTCCATGAGCAGTTCTTC. The encoded protein is CASSPQGGFHEQFF.

This clonotype was found a few times. The chain combines TRBV20-1 with TRBJ1-5; D unclear. CDR1 and CDR2 from the germline V gene are DFQATT and SNEGSKA (reference sequence). This CDR3 region has 15 residues. V lost 3 bases, J lost 0 bases, and 12 bases lay in between. CDR3 residues: CSASDGAYSNQPQHF. The CDR3 region has the DNA TGCAGTGCTAGTGATGGAGCTTATAGCAATCAGCCCCAGCATTTT.

The sample holds a few counts of this clonotype. The J gene is TRBJ2-1, the V gene TRBV5-1; TRBD2 is a possible D gene (5 bases). Germline values: CDR1 SGHRS, CDR2 YFSETQ. The V end was cut by 4 bases, the J end by 8 bases, with 19 bases between. The CDR3 has 15 residues. In DNA, the CDR3 is TGCGCCAGCAGCCCCCATACTAGAGTTGTAGATGAGCAGTTCTTC. Protein sequence: CASSPHTRVVDEQFF.